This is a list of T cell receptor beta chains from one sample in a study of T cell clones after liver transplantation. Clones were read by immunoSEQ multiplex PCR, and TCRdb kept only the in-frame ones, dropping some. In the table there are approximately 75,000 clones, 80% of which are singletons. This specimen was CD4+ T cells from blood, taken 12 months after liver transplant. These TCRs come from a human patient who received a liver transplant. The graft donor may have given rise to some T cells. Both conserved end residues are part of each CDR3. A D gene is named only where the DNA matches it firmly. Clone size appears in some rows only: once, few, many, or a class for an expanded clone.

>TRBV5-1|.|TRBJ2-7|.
CASSRLADSSYEQYF
TGCGCCAGCAGTAGATTAGCGGATAGCTCCTACGAGCAGTACTTC
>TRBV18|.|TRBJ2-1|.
CASSPETSSYNEQFF
TGTGCCAGCTCACCCGAGACTAGCTCCTACAATGAGCAGTTCTTC
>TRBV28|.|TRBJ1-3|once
CASRARTPSGNTIYF
TGTGCCAGCAGGGCCAGGACCCCCTCTGGAAACACCATATATTTT
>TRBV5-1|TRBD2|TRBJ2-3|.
CASSLEAGALHTQYF
TGCGCCAGCAGCTTGGAAGCGGGAGCATTGCATACGCAGTATTTT
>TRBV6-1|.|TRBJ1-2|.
CASSEALEGHGYGYTF
TGTGCCAGCAGTGAAGCGCTGGAGGGACACGGCTATGGCTACACCTTC
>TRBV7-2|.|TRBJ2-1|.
CASSLGGGNRGNEQFF
TGTGCCAGCAGCTTAGGCGGGGGTAACAGGGGGAATGAGCAGTTCTTC
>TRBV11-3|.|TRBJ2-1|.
CASSLAPGREQFF
TGTGCCAGCAGCTTAGCCCCAGGGCGTGAGCAGTTCTTC
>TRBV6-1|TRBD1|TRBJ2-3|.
CASSLGGKADTQYF
TGTGCCAGCAGTCTAGGGGGCAAAGCAGATACGCAGTATTTT
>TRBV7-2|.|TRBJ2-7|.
CASSLATLSTSKTYEQYF
TGTGCCAGCAGCTTAGCGACCCTATCGACTAGTAAAACATACGAGCAGTACTTC
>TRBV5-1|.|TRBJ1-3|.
CASSLGGFGNTIYF
TGCGCCAGCAGCTTGGGAGGTTTCGGAAACACCATATATTTT
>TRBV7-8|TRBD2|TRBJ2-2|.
CASSPTRASGRAWGGELFF
TGTGCCAGCAGCCCTACCAGGGCTAGCGGGAGGGCCTGGGGCGGGGAGCTGTTTTTT
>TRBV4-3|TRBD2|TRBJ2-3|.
CASSQVASGSLADTQYF
TGCGCCAGCAGCCAAGTGGCTAGCGGGAGTTTGGCAGATACGCAGTATTTT
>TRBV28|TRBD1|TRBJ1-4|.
CASSLPTGLNEKLFF
TGTGCCAGCAGTTTGCCGACAGGGTTAAATGAAAAACTGTTTTTT
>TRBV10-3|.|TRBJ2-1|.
CAIMAAGNEQFF
TGTGCCATCATGGCCGCGGGGAATGAGCAGTTCTTC
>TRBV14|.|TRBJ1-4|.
CASSQGFLRQVGEKLFF
TGTGCCAGCAGCCAAGGTTTTCTAAGACAGGTTGGAGAAAAACTGTTTTTT
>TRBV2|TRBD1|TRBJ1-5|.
CASRPGQGTQPQHF
TGTGCCAGCAGGCCCGGACAGGGGACTCAGCCCCAGCATTTT
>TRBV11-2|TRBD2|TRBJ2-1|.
CASSSLSGRVGEQFF
TGTGCCAGCAGCTCCCTTAGCGGGAGGGTAGGGGAGCAGTTCTTC
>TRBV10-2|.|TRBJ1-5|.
CASSDHRYQPQHF
TGCGCCAGCAGTGACCACAGGTATCAGCCCCAGCATTTT
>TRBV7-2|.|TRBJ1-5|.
CASSPGGQPQHF
TGTGCCAGCAGCCCCGGAGGGCAGCCCCAGCATTTT
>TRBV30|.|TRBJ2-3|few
CAWSLRRGGTDTQYF
TGTGCCTGGAGTTTGCGCAGGGGAGGCACAGATACGCAGTATTTT
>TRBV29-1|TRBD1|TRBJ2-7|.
CSVGTGVEQYF
TGCAGCGTTGGGACAGGGGTCGAGCAGTACTTC
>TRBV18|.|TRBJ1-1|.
CASSPQEGRSNTEAFF
TGTGCCAGCTCACCTCAAGAGGGACGATCGAACACTGAAGCTTTCTTT
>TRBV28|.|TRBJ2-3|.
CASSLAGQLVSSTDTQYF
TGTGCCAGCAGTTTAGCGGGACAGCTAGTTTCTAGCACAGATACGCAGTATTTT
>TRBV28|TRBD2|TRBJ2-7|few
CASRQTSGRAYEQYF
TGTGCCAGCAGGCAAACTAGCGGGAGGGCCTACGAGCAGTACTTC
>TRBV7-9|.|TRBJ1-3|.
CASSLVAGPGPGNTIYF
TGTGCCAGCAGCTTAGTTGCTGGCCCAGGGCCTGGAAACACCATATATTTT
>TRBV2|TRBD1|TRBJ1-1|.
CASSGQGLGAEAFF
TGTGCCAGCAGTGGACAGGGATTGGGGGCTGAAGCTTTCTTT
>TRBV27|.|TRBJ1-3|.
CASSLGWGGNTIYF
TGTGCCAGCAGTTTGGGCTGGGGTGGAAACACCATATATTTT
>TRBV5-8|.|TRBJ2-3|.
CASSLPWDSTDTQYF
TGTGCCAGCAGCTTGCCTTGGGACAGCACAGATACGCAGTATTTT
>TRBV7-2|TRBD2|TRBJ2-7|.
CASSLGLAGTREQYF
TGTGCCAGCAGCTTAGGTCTAGCGGGAACTCGAGAGCAGTACTTC
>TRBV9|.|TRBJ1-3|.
CASRPTSGNTIYF
TGTGCCAGCAGACCTACATCAGGAAACACCATATATTTT
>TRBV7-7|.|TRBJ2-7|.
CASSPGGWAGLSEQYF
TGTGCCAGCAGCCCCGGGGGCTGGGCAGGTTTGAGCGAGCAGTACTTC
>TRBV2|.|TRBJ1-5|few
CASRSRETQPQHF
TGTGCCAGCAGGAGCAGGGAAACCCAGCCCCAGCATTTT
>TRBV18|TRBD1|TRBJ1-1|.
CASSQDRDGTEAFF
TGTGCCAGCTCACAAGACAGGGATGGTACTGAAGCTTTCTTT
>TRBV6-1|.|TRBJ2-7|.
CASSEAAQRAGYEQYF
TGTGCCAGCAGTGAAGCCGCCCAGAGGGCTGGCTACGAGCAGTACTTC
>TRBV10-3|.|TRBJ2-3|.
CAISARAVITDTQYF
TGTGCCATCAGTGCGAGGGCGGTTATCACAGATACGCAGTATTTT
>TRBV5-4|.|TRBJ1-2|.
CASSLNRASLGYTF
TGTGCCAGCAGCCTCAACAGGGCTTCACTTGGCTACACCTTC
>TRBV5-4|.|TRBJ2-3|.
CASSLDSTDTQYF
TGTGCCAGCAGCTTGGACAGCACAGATACGCAGTATTTT
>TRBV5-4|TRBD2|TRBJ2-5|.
CASSRRLAGLTQETQYF
TGTGCCAGCAGTCGTCGACTAGCGGGGTTAACCCAAGAGACCCAGTACTTC
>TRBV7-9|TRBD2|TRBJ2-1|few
CASSTGAGGSYNEQFF
TGTGCCAGCAGCACAGGAGCGGGAGGATCCTACAATGAGCAGTTCTTC
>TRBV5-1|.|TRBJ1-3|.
CASSQTVSGNTIYF
TGCGCCAGCAGCCAGACAGTCTCTGGAAACACCATATATTTT
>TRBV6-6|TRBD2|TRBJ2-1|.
CASSSQAGGLRSEQFF
TGTGCCAGCAGTTCCCAAGCGGGAGGGCTTAGGAGTGAGCAGTTCTTC
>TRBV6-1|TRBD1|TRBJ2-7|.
CASSEAGQGGYEQYF
TGTGCCAGCAGTGAAGCCGGACAGGGGGGCTACGAGCAGTACTTC
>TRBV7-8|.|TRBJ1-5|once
CASSPRDSNQPQHF
TGTGCCAGCAGCCCCCGCGATAGCAATCAGCCCCAGCATTTT
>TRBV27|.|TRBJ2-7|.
CASSLKIPGSGSYEQYF
TGTGCCAGCAGTTTAAAAATCCCCGGGTCCGGCTCCTACGAGCAGTACTTC
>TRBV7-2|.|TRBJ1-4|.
CASSFVSRRPNEKLFF
TGTGCCAGCAGCTTTGTAAGTCGGCGGCCTAATGAAAAACTGTTTTTT
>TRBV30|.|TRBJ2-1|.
CACRDSLSYNEQFF
TGTGCCTGCCGGGACTCCCTCTCCTACAATGAGCAGTTCTTC
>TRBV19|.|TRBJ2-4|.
CASSINTGGVKNIQYF
TGTGCCAGTAGTATTAATACCGGCGGGGTCAAAAACATTCAGTACTTC
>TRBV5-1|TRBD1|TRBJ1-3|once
CASSWDAQGGNTIYF
TGCGCCAGCAGCTGGGACGCACAGGGGGGAAACACCATATATTTT
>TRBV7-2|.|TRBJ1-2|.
CASSPSHGYGYTF
TGTGCCAGCAGCCCGAGTCATGGCTATGGCTACACCTTC
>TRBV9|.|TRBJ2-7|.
CASSVGGAATYEQYF
TGTGCCAGCAGCGTAGGTGGTGCCGCTACCTACGAGCAGTACTTC
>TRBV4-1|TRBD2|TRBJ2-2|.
CASSQGGLAGVGTGELFF
TGCGCCAGCAGCCAAGGGGGGCTAGCGGGAGTAGGGACCGGGGAGCTGTTTTTT
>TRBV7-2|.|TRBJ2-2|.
CASSLERGTGELFF
TGTGCCAGCAGCTTAGAGAGAGGCACCGGGGAGCTGTTTTTT
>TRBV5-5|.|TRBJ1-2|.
CASSLGGTNYGYTF
TGTGCCAGCAGCTTGGGGGGAACTAACTATGGCTACACCTTC
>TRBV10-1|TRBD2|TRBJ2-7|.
CASSERLAGAEQYF
TGCGCCAGCAGTGAGAGACTAGCGGGAGCCGAGCAGTACTTC
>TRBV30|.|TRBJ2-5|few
CARGGGETQYF
TGTGCCAGGGGAGGGGGAGAGACCCAGTACTTC
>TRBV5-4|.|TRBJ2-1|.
CASSGRNSYNEQFF
TGTGCCAGCAGCGGGCGCAACTCCTACAATGAGCAGTTCTTC
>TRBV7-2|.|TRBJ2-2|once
CASSLGFRAGELFF
TGTGCCAGCAGCTTAGGATTCCGGGCCGGGGAGCTGTTTTTT